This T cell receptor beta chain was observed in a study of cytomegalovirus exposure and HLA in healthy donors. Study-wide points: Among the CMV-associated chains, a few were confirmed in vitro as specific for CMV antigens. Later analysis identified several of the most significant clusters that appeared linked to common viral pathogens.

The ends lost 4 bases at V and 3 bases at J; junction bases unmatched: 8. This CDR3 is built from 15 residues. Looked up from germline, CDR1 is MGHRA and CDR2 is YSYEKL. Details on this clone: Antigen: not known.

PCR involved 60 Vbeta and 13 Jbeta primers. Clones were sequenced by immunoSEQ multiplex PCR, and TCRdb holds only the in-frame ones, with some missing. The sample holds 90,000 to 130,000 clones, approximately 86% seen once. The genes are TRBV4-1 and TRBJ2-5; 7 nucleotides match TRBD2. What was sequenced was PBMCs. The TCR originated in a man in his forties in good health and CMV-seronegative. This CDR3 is CASSPWGGVKETQYF. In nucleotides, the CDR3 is TGCGCCAGCAGCCCTTGGGGGGGGGTAAAAGAGACCCAGTACTTC.